This T cell receptor beta chain derives from a study of blood T cells in healthy people across ages. Points from the study as a whole: PBMCs that were unsorted prevented a conclusive naive versus antigen-experienced comparison.

Remarks on this clonotype: Antigen unknown.

Combining a sample-barcoded 5' primer with a J-beta primer mix, a second PCR ran for about 7 to 11 cycles. No fewer than 2.5 million CDR3-containing paired-end reads came from each sample. TCRdb fed the 5' RACE reads into MiXCR, producing one record per CDR3 protein. Of some 730,000 distinct CDR3 sequences listed, approximately 21% were seen once; the top ten hold 20% to 25%. Individuals who donated were healthy Caucasians from Russia aged roughly 6 to 95. Each sample gave at least 6.5 million isolated PBMCs. The sequence was obtained from an older man in good health. The material sequenced was blood.

This CDR3 reads CSARGLAGPGNEQFF. The CDR3 DNA reads TGCAGTGCTAGAGGACTAGCGGGCCCCGGGAATGAGCAGTTCTTC. The chain combines TRBV20-1 with TRBJ2-5, with 10 bases matching TRBD2. Matching the DNA end better, TRBJ2-1 makes the J call doubtful. Germline CDR1 is DFQATT and CDR2 is SNEGSKA (reference sequence). The CDR3 loop spans 15 amino acids.